This T cell receptor beta chain was obtained from a study of cytomegalovirus exposure and HLA in healthy donors. J lost 5 bases, V lost 5 bases, and 7 bases had no gene match. The germline gives CDR1 SQVTM, CDR2 ANQGSEA. The CDR3 consists of 15 residues. PCR employed 60 Vbeta and 13 Jbeta primers. Method: immunoSEQ multiplex PCR; TCRdb's copy keeps in-frame clones and lacks some. Found here are 80,000 or so clones; the top ten clones hold around 1.1%. The gene calls are TRBV29-1 and TRBJ2-5; 14 positions match TRBD2. This receptor was identified in a woman in her 30s in good health and CMV-seronegative. Sequencing was carried out using PBMCs. CDR3 sequence (DNA): TGCAGCGTTAGACTAGCGGGAGGGCCGAGGGAGACCCAGTACTTC. Its translation: CSVRLAGGPRETQYF.